The 11 T cell receptor beta chains below were found in one sample sequenced in a study of CD8+ T cells in alopecia areata. Once RNA had been extracted, it was reverse transcribed into cDNA to act as the sequencing template. The repertoire was sequenced with immunoSEQ multiplex PCR; TCRdb's copy has only in-frame clones and lacks some. The data show about 97,000 clones, approximately 42% seen once. Sequencing was carried out using CD4+ T cells sorted from blood. These receptors came from a human donor with alopecia areata.

This clone was seen a few times. This chain joins TRBV28 and TRBJ2-7; 10 bases line up with TRBD2. CDR1 and CDR2 from the germline V gene are MDHEN and SYDVKM. V lost 4 bases and J lost 3; bases outside the gene matches: 18. The length of the CDR3 is 19 residues. The CDR3 DNA follows: TGTGCCAGCAGTTATTTTAGGTTTAGCGGGAGGCTATCTGTCTACGAGCAGTACTTC. As protein: CASSYFRFSGRLSVYEQYF.

The chain couples TRBV5-1 to TRBJ2-1; 11 bases match TRBD2. The germline V gene has CDR1 SGHRS and CDR2 YFSETQ. The CDR3 has 15 residues. Trimming at V came to 0 bases and at J to 4 bases, leaving 0 bases not matched to a gene. CDR3 protein: CASSLVAGGYNEQFF. The CDR3 nucleotides read TGCGCCAGCAGCTTGGTAGCGGGAGGGTACAATGAGCAGTTCTTC.

In this sample, this clone turned up once. This rearrangement joins TRBV5-1 to TRBJ2-3; no reliable D call. Trimming removed 2 bases from V and 2 bases from J, with 12 bases in between. CDR1 and CDR2 (germline): SGHRS, YFSETQ. This CDR3 is built from 15 residues. The CDR3 here is CASSLSGLTTDTQYF. Here the CDR3 DNA reads TGCGCCAGCAGCTTATCAGGTTTAACCACAGATACGCAGTATTTT.

Regarding this clone: This same CDR3 is encoded by further DNA sequences in the sample. The chain joins TRBV20-1 to TRBJ2-7; no firm D call. Germline V CDR1 and CDR2: DFQATT, SNEGSKA (reference sequence). This CDR3 spans 11 amino acids. With 3 bases removed from V and 3 bases from J, the gap between germline ends came to 6 bases. The CDR3 coding sequence is TGCAGTGCTAGGGCAGACTACGAGCAGTACTTC. Protein product: CSARADYEQYF.

This clone has just a few counts. The rearrangement links TRBV11-2 to TRBJ1-2, with 7 bases that match TRBD1. The CDR3 covers 15 residues. The V gene's germline CDR1 is SGHAT and CDR2 FQNNGV. V was pared by 5 bases and J by 2 bases, with 8 bases of the junction left unmatched. The CDR3 region is CASSRTRQGNYGYTF. DNA for the CDR3: TGTGCCAGCAGCCGTACGCGACAGGGAAACTATGGCTACACCTTC.

The rearrangement joins TRBV27 to TRBJ2-1, with 7 positions matching TRBD1. Germline CDR1 and CDR2: MNHEY and SMNVEV (reference sequence). V dropped 6 bases and J dropped 3; count of bases not matched to a gene: 8. The CDR3 is 15 residues long. This chain's CDR3 is CASRLDRVLYNEQFF. CDR3 nucleotide sequence: TGTGCCAGCAGGTTAGACAGGGTTCTCTACAATGAGCAGTTCTTC.

The rearrangement joins TRBV28 to TRBJ2-7; D tentatively fits TRBD1 or TRBD2 (5 bases each). The germline gives CDR1 MDHEN, CDR2 SYDVKM. The CDR3 consists of 10 residues. The V and J ends lost 5 bases and 10 bases respectively, with 9 bases between them. The CDR3 loop reads CASSGTIQYF. CDR3 sequence (DNA): TGTGCCAGCAGTGGGACCATACAGTACTTC.

J is TRBJ2-3 and V is TRBV5-1; 13 bases line up with TRBD2. Germline V gene lookup returns CDR1 SGHRS and CDR2 YFSETQ. V was pared by 4 bases and J by 5 bases, with 4 bases of the junction left unmatched. This CDR3 spans 15 amino acids. The CDR3 region is CASSAGLAGKDTQYF. For the CDR3, the DNA is TGCGCCAGCAGCGCGGGACTAGCGGGGAAAGATACGCAGTATTTT.

This chain uses TRBV6-6 with TRBJ2-4; D is perhaps TRBD1 or TRBD2 (5 bases each). The CDR3 has 14 amino acids. The V end lost 0 bases, the J end lost 6 bases, and 9 bases lay between the germline ends. CDR1 MNHNY and CDR2 SVGAGI come from the germline V gene (reference sequence). The CDR3, as DNA: TGTGCCAGCAGTTACTCGGGACGGGCAAACATTCAGTACTTC. It specifies CASSYSGRANIQYF.

This clone was seen more than once but under ten times. The V and J genes are TRBV28 and TRBJ1-5; 8 nucleotides line up with TRBD1. J was trimmed by 9 bases and V by 5 bases; bases with no gene match: 12. This CDR3 contains 15 residues. CDR1 is MDHEN, CDR2 SYDVKM, per germline. The CDR3, as DNA: TGTGCCAGCAGTACAGGGGGAATACGATTGCGGCCCCAGCATTTT. It specifies CASSTGGIRLRPQHF.

The chain recombines TRBV9 with TRBJ1-2; D possibly corresponds to TRBD1 (6 bases). From germline, CDR1 is SGDLS and CDR2 YYNGEE. With 2 bases removed from V and 8 bases from J, the gap between germline ends came to 13 bases. The CDR3 covers 13 residues. CDR3 residues: CASSVDHRDGYTF. CDR3 sequence (DNA): TGTGCCAGCAGCGTCGACCACAGGGACGGCTACACCTTC.